Included here is one TCR beta chain sequence, with context. TCRdb itself ran the RT-PCR reads through MiXCR, one entry per CDR3 protein. Here the sample spans 15,000 to 20,000 distinct CDR3 sequences, approximately 82% being singletons. These data belong to a study of yellow fever vaccine responses in identical twins. Per germline, CDR1 SGHTA and CDR2 FQGNSA. The CDR3 runs to 15 residues. Trimming left V 1 base short and J 5 bases short, with 9 bases between. The chain carries TRBV7-2 and TRBJ1-6, with D tentatively TRBD1 (5 bases). The receptor was derived from a woman under 30 who received the yellow fever vaccine. The starting material was T cells from blood (PBMCs), unsorted or a sorted subset (not recorded which), obtained before or after yellow fever vaccination (not recorded which). CDR3 amino acids: CASSLGPGNNSPLHF. The CDR3 nucleotides are TGTGCCAGCAGCTTAGGGCCAGGGAATAATTCACCCCTCCACTTT.